These 21 T cell receptor beta chains were all obtained from the same sample, sequenced in a study of T cell clones after liver transplantation. Produced via immunoSEQ multiplex PCR; TCRdb's table is partial and in-frame only. Of approximately 100,000 clones listed, around 80% were seen once; the top ten hold roughly 3.1%. Sequenced material: CD4+ T cells from blood, taken about 50 months after liver transplant. These receptors were collected from a human patient who received a liver transplant. Some T cells may be supplied by the graft donor.

The chain has TRBV18 and TRBJ2-7; the match to TRBD1 covers 9 bases. Per the germline V gene, CDR1 is KGHSH and CDR2 is LQKENI. V dropped 3 bases and J dropped 0; count of bases not matched to a gene: 9. The CDR3 is 17 amino acids. CDR3 residues: CASSPYTGTGPSYEQYF. Here the CDR3 DNA reads TGTGCCAGCTCACCTTATACCGGGACAGGGCCCTCCTACGAGCAGTACTTC.

The chain couples TRBV27 to TRBJ2-1; no firm D call. V was trimmed by 4 bases and J by 4 bases, leaving 5 bases between them. CDR3 length: 12 residues. Looked up from germline, CDR1 is MNHEY and CDR2 is SMNVEV (reference sequence). The CDR3 coding sequence is TGTGCCAGCAGTTCCGTTTACAATGAGCAGTTCTTC. The encoded protein is CASSSVYNEQFF.

This clone was seen a few times. This chain uses TRBV11-2 with TRBJ2-2; the D gene is possibly TRBD1 (6 bases). The CDR3 is 16 residues long. The V end lost 5 bases, the J end lost 4 bases, and 17 bases lay between the germline ends. Germline loops: CDR1 SGHAT, CDR2 FQNNGV. CDR3 DNA: TGTGCCAGCAGCACAAAGGGGACACTTCCCACCGGGGAGCTGTTTTTT. Amino acid sequence: CASSTKGTLPTGELFF. Full variable domain (missing parts from reference TRBV11-2 and TRBJ2-2): EAGVAQSPRYKIIEKRQSVAFWCNPISGHATLYWYQQILGQGPKLLIQFQNNGVVDDSQLPKDRFSAERLKGVDSTLKIQPAKLEDSAVYLCASSTKGTLPTGELFFGEGSRLTVL.

The V gene is TRBV6-1, the J gene TRBJ2-1; 9 bases match TRBD1. Per germline, CDR1 MNHNS and CDR2 SASEGT. V gave up 11 bases and J gave up 5 bases; unmatched junction bases: 13. The CDR3 contains 15 residues. The CDR3 DNA is TGTGCCTTGTCCTGGGACAGGGCATCGAACAATGAGCAGTTCTTC. Translating gives CALSWDRASNNEQFF.

The chain is built from TRBV15 and TRBJ2-3; 7 bases match TRBD2. V trimming: 3 bases; J trimming: 4 bases; junction bases outside the gene matches: 4. Germline CDR1 LNHNV, CDR2 YYDKDF (reference sequence). This CDR3 comprises 14 residues. CDR3 bases: TGTGCCACCAGCAGGAACCTAGCGGCAGATACGCAGTATTTT. It yields the protein CATSRNLAADTQYF. The full variable domain, rest sourced from reference TRBV15 and TRBJ2-3, is DAMVIQNPRYQVTQFGKPVTLSCSQTLNHNVMYWYQQKSSQAPKLLFHYYDKDFNNEADTPDNFQSRRPNTSFCFLDIRSPGLGDTAMYLCATSRNLAADTQYFGPGTRLTVL.

This clone came up a few times. The gene calls are TRBV7-2 and TRBJ1-6; 10 positions agree with TRBD1. Looked up from germline, CDR1 is SGHTA and CDR2 is FQGNSA. Unmatched junction bases numbered 5, after V lost 5 bases and J lost 7 bases. The CDR3 sequence is 15 residues long. Written as DNA, the CDR3 is TGTGCCAGCAGCCCCGCGGGACAGGGGAATTCACCCCTCCACTTT. Protein: CASSPAGQGNSPLHF.

This chain connects TRBV5-6 to TRBJ1-6, with 7 bases aligning to TRBD1. The trim removed 3 bases at V and 6 bases at J, leaving 6 bases unmatched. The germline V gene encodes CDR1 SGHDT and CDR2 YYEEEE. The length of the CDR3 is 15 residues. CDR3: CASSSRDRRNSPLHF. CDR3 DNA sequence: TGTGCCAGCAGCTCCCGGGACAGACGTAATTCACCCCTCCACTTT.

This clone was observed once. This rearrangement joins TRBV6-1 to TRBJ2-5, with unresolved D. Trimming removed 7 bases at V and 4 bases at J, with 16 bases between. The CDR3 covers 14 residues. CDR1 is MNHNS and CDR2 is SASEGT in the germline V gene. CDR3 amino acids: CASNEDKGSETQYF. The CDR3 coding sequence is TGTGCCAGCAACGAGGATAAGGGCTCAGAGACCCAGTACTTC.

The chain joins TRBV6-5 to TRBJ1-1, with D unclear. Germline V CDR1 and CDR2: MNHEY, SVGAGI. V gave up 2 bases and J gave up 5 bases, with 18 bases separating them. The CDR3 totals 16 residues. For the CDR3, the DNA is TGTGCCAGCAGTTACGCGGGAACCTCCCGTGTGACTGAAGCTTTCTTT. Its protein is CASSYAGTSRVTEAFF.

As for this clone: Different DNA sequences within this sample yield the same CDR3. The chain combines TRBV7-9 with TRBJ2-5; a weak D match, TRBD2 (6 bases). V was trimmed by 5 bases and J by 11 bases, leaving 18 bases between them. From germline, CDR1 is SEHNR and CDR2 FQNEAQ (reference sequence). The length of the CDR3 is 13 residues. In DNA form, the CDR3 reads TGTGCCAGCAGCGAGACTAGTTTAGGGACTCAGTACTTC. It is translated as CASSETSLGTQYF.

The gene calls are TRBV11-1 and TRBJ1-4; 8 bases agree with TRBD1. Per the germline V gene, CDR1 is SGHAT and CDR2 is FQDESV (reference sequence). V trimming: 2 bases; J trimming: 8 bases; junction bases outside the gene matches: 10. CDR3 size: 16 residues. Here the CDR3 DNA reads TGTGCCAGCAGCTTACGGGACAGGCGGTTGAGCGAAAAACTGTTTTTT. Translation gives CASSLRDRRLSEKLFF.

In its sample, this clone was seen a few times. The chain combines TRBV5-1 with TRBJ2-2; 10 nucleotides align to TRBD2. Per germline, CDR1 SGHRS and CDR2 YFSETQ. This CDR3 has 17 amino acids. Trimming took 3 bases from V and 1 from J; bases not matched to a gene: 6. CDR3 in DNA: TGCGCCAGCAGCTGGGCCCCTAGCGGGGGGAACACCGGGGAGCTGTTTTTT. This translates into CASSWAPSGGNTGELFF.

This clone was counted only a few times. The chain combines TRBV5-1 with TRBJ2-2; the D call may be TRBD1 or TRBD2 (6 bases each). Trimming left V 0 bases short and J 5 bases short, with 11 bases between. Germline V gene lookup returns CDR1 SGHRS and CDR2 YFSETQ. CDR3 size: 15 residues. The chain's CDR3 is CASSLVGGRTGELFF. DNA for the CDR3: TGCGCCAGCAGCTTGGTCGGGGGCAGGACCGGGGAGCTGTTTTTT.

V gene TRBV4-3 combines with J gene TRBJ1-5, with D maybe TRBD1 (5 bases). Germline-derived CDR1 and CDR2 are LGHNA and YSLEER. This CDR3 contains 16 residues. Between the trimmed V and J ends, which lost 0 bases and 5 bases, there was a span of 14 bases. CDR3 in DNA: TGCGCCAGCAGCCAAGAACTGGGGGTTAGGGATCAGCCCCAGCATTTT. It is translated as CASSQELGVRDQPQHF.

This chain joins TRBV6-5 and TRBJ1-1; TRBD1 is a possible D gene (5 bases). Trimming cost V 8 bases and J 1 base, with 11 bases left between them. Germline V gene lookup returns CDR1 MNHEY and CDR2 SVGAGI. The CDR3 runs to 13 residues. The DNA for the CDR3 is TGTGCCAGCGGTGATAGGGGGAACACTGAAGCTTTCTTT. Its protein product is CASGDRGNTEAFF.

This clone was observed once. The gene calls are TRBV11-2 and TRBJ2-7; D unclear. From germline, CDR1 is SGHAT and CDR2 FQNNGV. The V gene lost 1 base and the J gene lost 2 bases, with 6 bases spanning the gap. This CDR3 is 13 amino acids long. The CDR3 loop reads CASSLGTTYEQYF. CDR3 coding DNA: TGTGCCAGCAGCTTAGGGACCACCTACGAGCAGTACTTC.

V and J are TRBV6-5 and TRBJ1-1; D perhaps matches TRBD1 (6 bases). Germline V CDR1 and CDR2: MNHEY, SVGAGI. V lost 3 bases, J lost 6 bases, and 14 bases lay in between. The CDR3 covers 14 residues. The CDR3 loop reads CASSYDSWGPEAFF. The CDR3 coding sequence is TGTGCCAGCAGTTATGACAGTTGGGGGCCTGAAGCTTTCTTT.

This clone has just a few counts. The genes are TRBV18 and TRBJ1-4; no reliable D call. The CDR3 spans 14 residues. V lost 2 bases and J 7 bases, leaving 11 bases between the germline ends. Per the germline V gene, CDR1 is KGHSH and CDR2 is LQKENI. In DNA form, the CDR3 reads TGTGCCAGCTCACCAAACCTCGATAGTGAAAAACTGTTTTTT. It yields the protein CASSPNLDSEKLFF.

The chain carries TRBV27 and TRBJ2-1; 13 nucleotides agree with TRBD2. With V trimmed by 3 bases and J by 7 bases, 9 bases remained unmatched. There are 17 residues in the CDR3. CDR1 and CDR2 (germline): MNHEY, SMNVEV (reference sequence). CDR3 region: CASSLISWTSGRNEQFF. Here the CDR3 DNA reads TGTGCCAGCAGTTTGATATCGTGGACTAGCGGGAGAAATGAGCAGTTCTTC.

The chain uses TRBV7-2 and TRBJ1-2; no clear D gene. V was trimmed by 9 bases and J by 4 bases, leaving 18 bases between them. Germline V gene data show CDR1 as SGHTA and CDR2 as FQGNSA. This CDR3 contains 14 residues. CDR3 loop: CASSTKTKGYGYTF. The CDR3 nucleotides are TGTGCCAGTAGCACCAAAACTAAGGGCTATGGCTACACCTTC.

This chain uses TRBV9 with TRBJ2-5; D possibly corresponds to TRBD2 (6 bases). V gave up 4 bases and J gave up 5 bases, with 21 bases separating them. The germline CDR1 and CDR2 sequences are SGDLS and YYNGEE. The CDR3 loop spans 16 amino acids. The CDR3 nucleotides read TGTGCCAGCAGCCCCCGTGGCGCGGGACGAGGGGAGACCCAGTACTTC. It specifies CASSPRGAGRGETQYF.